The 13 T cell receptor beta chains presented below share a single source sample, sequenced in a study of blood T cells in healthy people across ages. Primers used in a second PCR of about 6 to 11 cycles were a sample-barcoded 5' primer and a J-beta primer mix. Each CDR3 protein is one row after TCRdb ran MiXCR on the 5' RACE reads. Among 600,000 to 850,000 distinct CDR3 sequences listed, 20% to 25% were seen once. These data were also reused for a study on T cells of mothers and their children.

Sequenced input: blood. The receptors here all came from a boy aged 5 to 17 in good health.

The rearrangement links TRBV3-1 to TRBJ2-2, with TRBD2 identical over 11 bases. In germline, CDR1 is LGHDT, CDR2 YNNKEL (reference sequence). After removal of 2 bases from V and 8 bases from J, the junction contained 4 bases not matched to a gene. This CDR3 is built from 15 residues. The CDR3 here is CASSQQTSGIGELFF. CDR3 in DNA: TGTGCCAGCAGCCAACAGACTAGCGGGATAGGGGAGCTGTTTTTT. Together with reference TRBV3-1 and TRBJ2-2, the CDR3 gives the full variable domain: DTAVSQTPKYLVTQMGNDKSIKCEQNLGHDTMYWYKQDSKKFLKIMFSYNNKELIINETVPNRFSPKSPDKAHLNLHINSLELGDSAVYFCASSQQTSGIGELFFGEGSRLTVL.

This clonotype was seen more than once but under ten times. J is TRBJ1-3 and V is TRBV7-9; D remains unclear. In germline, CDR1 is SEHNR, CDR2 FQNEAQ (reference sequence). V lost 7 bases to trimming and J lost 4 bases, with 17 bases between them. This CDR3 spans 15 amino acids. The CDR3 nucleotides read TGTGCCAGCACCGCCGTGGAGCCGTCGGGAAACACCATATATTTT. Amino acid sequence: CASTAVEPSGNTIYF.

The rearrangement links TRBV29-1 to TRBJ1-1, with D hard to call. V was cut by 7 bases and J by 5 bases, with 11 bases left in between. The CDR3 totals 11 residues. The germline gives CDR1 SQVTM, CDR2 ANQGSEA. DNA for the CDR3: TGCAGCGGCGGCGTTGGGACTGAAGCTTTCTTT. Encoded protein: CSGGVGTEAFF.

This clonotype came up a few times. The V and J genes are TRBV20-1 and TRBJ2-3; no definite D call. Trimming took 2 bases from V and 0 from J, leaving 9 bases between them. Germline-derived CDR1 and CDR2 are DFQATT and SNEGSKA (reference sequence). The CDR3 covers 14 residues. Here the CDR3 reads CSARHGSSTDTQYF. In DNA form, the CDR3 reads TGCAGTGCTAGACACGGCTCTAGCACAGATACGCAGTATTTT.

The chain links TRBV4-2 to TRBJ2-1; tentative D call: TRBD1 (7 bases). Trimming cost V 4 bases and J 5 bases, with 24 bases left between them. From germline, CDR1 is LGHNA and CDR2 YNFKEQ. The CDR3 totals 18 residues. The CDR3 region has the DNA TGTGCCAGCAGCCGCGGACTCCCGGGACTTCAGGGGGACAATGAGCAGTTCTTC. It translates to CASSRGLPGLQGDNEQFF.

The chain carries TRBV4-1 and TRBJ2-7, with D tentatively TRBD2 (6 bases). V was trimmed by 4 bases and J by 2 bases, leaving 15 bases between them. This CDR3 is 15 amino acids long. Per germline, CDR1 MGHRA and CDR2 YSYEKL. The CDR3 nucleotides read TGCGCCAGCAGCCGGAACCGGGACTTTGCCTACGAGCAGTACTTC. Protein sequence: CASSRNRDFAYEQYF.

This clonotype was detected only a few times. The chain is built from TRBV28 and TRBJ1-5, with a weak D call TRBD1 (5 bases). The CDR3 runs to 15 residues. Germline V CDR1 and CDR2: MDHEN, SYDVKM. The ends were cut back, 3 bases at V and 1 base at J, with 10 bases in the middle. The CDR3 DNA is TGTGCCAGCAGTTTCCAGGGATCGAGCAATCAGCCCCAGCATTTT. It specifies CASSFQGSSNQPQHF.

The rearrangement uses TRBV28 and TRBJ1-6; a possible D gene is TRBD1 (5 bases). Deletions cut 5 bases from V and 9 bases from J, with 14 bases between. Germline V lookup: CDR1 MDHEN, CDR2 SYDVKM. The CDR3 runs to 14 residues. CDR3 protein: CASSPPGRGSPLHF. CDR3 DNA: TGTGCCAGCAGTCCCCCGGGGAGGGGTTCACCCCTCCACTTT.

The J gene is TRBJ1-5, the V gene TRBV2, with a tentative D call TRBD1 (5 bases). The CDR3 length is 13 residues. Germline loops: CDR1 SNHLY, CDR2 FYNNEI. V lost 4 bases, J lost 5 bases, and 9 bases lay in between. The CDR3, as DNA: TGTGCCAGCAGTGTGGGACCTTATCAGCCCCAGCATTTT. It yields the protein CASSVGPYQPQHF.

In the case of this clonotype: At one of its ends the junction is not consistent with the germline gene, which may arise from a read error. The DNA of the CDR3 is TGTGCCAGTAGTTCCCGGGGTAGCGGGATTTTCAATGAGCAGTTATTC. It encodes CASSSRGSGIFNEQLF. The chain joins TRBV19 to TRBJ2-1, with TRBD2 matching over 8 bases. CDR3 length: 16 amino acids. Germline V gene lookup returns CDR1 LNHDA and CDR2 SQIVND (reference sequence).

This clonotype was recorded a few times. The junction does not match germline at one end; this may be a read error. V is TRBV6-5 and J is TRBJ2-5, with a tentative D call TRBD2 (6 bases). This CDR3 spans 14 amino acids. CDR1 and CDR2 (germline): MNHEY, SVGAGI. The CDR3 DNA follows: TGTGCCAGCAGTTACTCTGGGGGAGGTGAGACCCAGCACTTC. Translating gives CASSYSGGGETQHF.

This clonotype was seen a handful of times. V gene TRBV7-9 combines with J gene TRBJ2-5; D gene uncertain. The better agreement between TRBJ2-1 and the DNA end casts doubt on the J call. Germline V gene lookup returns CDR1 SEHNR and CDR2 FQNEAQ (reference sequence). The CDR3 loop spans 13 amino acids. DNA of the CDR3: TGTGCCAGCAGCTTTGGGCAGCTTGATGAGCAGTTCTTC. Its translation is CASSFGQLDEQFF.

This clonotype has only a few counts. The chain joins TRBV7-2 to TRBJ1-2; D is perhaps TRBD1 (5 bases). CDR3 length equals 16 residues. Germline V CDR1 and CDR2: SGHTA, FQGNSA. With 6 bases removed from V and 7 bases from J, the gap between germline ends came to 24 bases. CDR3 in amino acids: CASSSPFARASGGYTF. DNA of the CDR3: TGTGCCAGCAGTTCACCCTTCGCCAGGGCGAGCGGTGGCTACACCTTC.